Listed here are 22 T cell receptor beta chains from one sample, sequenced in a study of T cells in Graves' hyperthyroidism and ophthalmopathy. The source material, RNA transcripts, was used to amplify TCR beta CDR3 regions. First-round RT-PCR targeting the TCR CDR3 was performed with the HTBI primer set. In TCRdb, the multiplex PCR reads were re-called with MiXCR into one record per CDR3 protein. Among around 350,000 distinct CDR3 sequences listed, roughly 15% were seen once. The sample comprised blood. Source of these receptors: a woman in her 30s with Graves' hyperthyroidism that later progressed to Graves' ophthalmopathy.

This chain joins TRBV29-1 and TRBJ1-3, with TRBD1 as a possible D gene (5 bases). The CDR3 is 16 residues long. V gave up 3 bases and J gave up 0 bases, with 15 bases separating them. Germline values: CDR1 SQVTM, CDR2 ANQGSEA. The CDR3 spells CSVEGWGSTSGNTIYF. DNA for the CDR3: TGCAGCGTTGAGGGCTGGGGGTCAACCTCTGGAAACACCATATATTTT.

This clonotype was counted at least ten times. The chain uses TRBV7-9 and TRBJ1-1; 8 nucleotides align to TRBD1. With V trimmed by 5 bases and J by 6 bases, 11 bases remained unmatched. Per germline, CDR1 SEHNR and CDR2 FQNEAQ (reference sequence). This CDR3 is 15 amino acids long. The CDR3 sequence is CASSPSDRGGPEAFF. DNA of the CDR3: TGTGCCAGCAGCCCGAGCGACAGGGGAGGACCTGAAGCTTTCTTT.

This clonotype was found many times. The genes are TRBV10-3 and TRBJ2-5; 11 bases map to TRBD2. V dropped 6 bases and J dropped 4; count of bases not matched to a gene: 4. CDR3 length: 14 amino acids. CDR1 and CDR2 (germline): ENHRY, SYGVKD. The CDR3 DNA reads TGTGCCATCAGAGGGACTAGCGGCAGAGAGACCCAGTACTTC. It is translated as CAIRGTSGRETQYF.

In its sample, this clonotype was seen many times. The chain couples TRBV18 to TRBJ2-5; D call uncertain. The V gene's germline CDR1 is KGHSH and CDR2 LQKENI. The CDR3 runs to 16 residues. V was clipped by 1 base and J by 3 bases, with 15 bases between them. The CDR3: CASSPRLSSLEETQYF. The DNA of the CDR3 is TGTGCCAGCTCACCACGTTTGTCGAGTCTCGAAGAGACCCAGTACTTC.

This clonotype has just a few counts. The rearrangement uses TRBV18 and TRBJ2-3, with D possibly being TRBD1 (5 bases). V shed 2 bases and J shed 3 bases, with 18 bases lying between them. CDR3 length: 17 amino acids. CDR1 and CDR2 (germline): KGHSH, LQKENI. The CDR3 sequence is CASSPIKLAGLTDTQYF. CDR3 sequence (DNA): TGTGCCAGCTCACCAATCAAGTTGGCAGGGTTAACAGATACGCAGTATTTT. The entire variable domain, with the rest obtained from reference TRBV18 and TRBJ2-3, is as follows: NAGVMQNPRHLVRRRGQEARLRCSPMKGHSHVYWYRQLPEEGLKFMVYLQKENIIDESGMPKERFSAEFPKEGPSILRIQQVVRGDSAAYFCASSPIKLAGLTDTQYFGPGTRLTVL.

This clonotype was observed a few times. The rearrangement joins TRBV7-9 to TRBJ2-3; D not certain. V was cut by 1 base and J by 9 bases, with 20 bases left in between. The CDR3 covers 16 residues. Germline V gene lookup returns CDR1 SEHNR and CDR2 FQNEAQ (reference sequence). CDR3 nucleotides: TGTGCCAGCAGCTTAGATCTCGGCCCCTTGAGTCGAACGCAGTATTTT. Protein product: CASSLDLGPLSRTQYF.

CDR3 sequence: CASSLAGVFAEAFF. The CDR3 DNA reads as TGTGCCAGCAGCTTAGCCGGGGTTTTCGCTGAAGCTTTCTTT. V is TRBV11-2 and J is TRBJ1-1; D gene uncertain. The CDR3 runs 14 residues. Trimming took off 1 base at V and 6 bases at J, with 12 bases between the two ends. Germline-derived CDR1 and CDR2 are SGHAT and FQNNGV.

This clonotype occurred many times. The gene calls are TRBV7-9 and TRBJ1-3; D not resolved. V was clipped by 4 bases and J by 0 bases, with 10 bases between them. The CDR3 loop spans 15 amino acids. Germline CDR1 and CDR2: SEHNR and FQNEAQ (reference sequence). The CDR3 sequence: CASSSSAFSGNTIYF. For the CDR3, the DNA is TGTGCCAGCAGCTCCAGCGCCTTCTCTGGAAACACCATATATTTT. Supplemented by reference TRBV7-9 and TRBJ1-3, the full variable domain reads DTGVSQNPRHKITKRGQNVTFRCDPISEHNRLYWYRQTLGQGPEFLTYFQNEAQLEKSRLLSDRFSAERPKGSFSTLEIQRTEQGDSAMYLCASSSSAFSGNTIYFGEGSWLTVV.

This clonotype showed up just a few times. The V and J genes are TRBV20-1 and TRBJ1-1, with TRBD1 matching over 8 bases. The CDR3 contains 16 residues. Trimming removed 6 bases from V and 5 bases from J; junction bases left unmatched: 17. Germline lookup yields CDR1 DFQATT and CDR2 SNEGSKA (reference sequence). CDR3 nucleotide sequence: TGCAGTGCCCCCTACCCAAGGACAGGGTCCGGAACTGAAGCTTTCTTT. This gives the protein CSAPYPRTGSGTEAFF.

J is TRBJ1-4 and V is TRBV7-9; 10 bases map to TRBD1. The germline V gene encodes CDR1 SEHNR and CDR2 FQNEAQ (reference sequence). The CDR3 is 16 residues long. J lost 7 bases, V lost 5 bases, and 10 bases had no gene match. The DNA for the CDR3 is TGTGCCAGCAGCGTCTTCGGACAGGGGGTCGGTGAAAAACTGTTTTTT. It specifies CASSVFGQGVGEKLFF.

The count of this clonotype is one. The V and J genes are TRBV19 and TRBJ2-3, with D possibly TRBD2 on 5 matching bases. This CDR3 is built from 14 residues. From germline, CDR1 is LNHDA and CDR2 SQIVND (reference sequence). Deletions cut 7 bases from V and 4 bases from J, with 15 bases between. The CDR3 sequence is CASTARASADTQYF. The CDR3 region has the DNA TGTGCCAGTACTGCGAGGGCGTCCGCAGATACGCAGTATTTT.

There are many counts of this clonotype. The chain joins TRBV6-2 or TRBV6-3 to TRBJ2-3; D may be TRBD2 (5 bases). Trimming took off 0 bases at V and 6 bases at J, with 13 bases between the two ends. Germline V gives CDR1 MNHEY, CDR2 SVGEGT. The CDR3 is 15 residues long. The CDR3 loop is CASSYSALAGDTQYF. CDR3 DNA sequence: TGTGCCAGCAGTTACTCAGCCCTAGCTGGGGATACGCAGTATTTT.

This clonotype showed up many times. A read error may account for a junction end that differs from germline. The chain links TRBV28 to TRBJ1-1; no clear D. Germline loops: CDR1 MDHEN, CDR2 SYDVKM. The CDR3 runs to 12 residues. In nucleotides, the CDR3 is TGTGCCAGCATTTTAAGGAACACTGAAGCTTTCTTT. As protein: CASILRNTEAFF. Complete variable domain (other parts from reference TRBV28 and TRBJ1-1): DVKVTQSSRYLVKRTGEKVFLECVQDMDHENMFWYRQDPGLGLRLIYFSYDVKMKEKGDIPEGYSVSREKKERFSLILESASTNQTSMYLCASILRNTEAFFGQGTRLTVV.

This clonotype came up many times. V and J are TRBV6-2 or TRBV6-3 and TRBJ2-5, with 8 bases matching TRBD1. With 6 bases clipped from V and 5 bases from J, the junction kept 5 bases outside the gene matches. In germline, CDR1 is MNHEY, CDR2 SVGEGT. There are 13 residues in the CDR3. This CDR3 is CASRQDRGETQYF. The CDR3 DNA reads TGTGCCAGCAGACAAGACAGGGGCGAGACCCAGTACTTC.

This clonotype has at least ten counts. The chain has TRBV28 and TRBJ2-5; D might be TRBD1 (7 bases). The germline V gene encodes CDR1 MDHEN and CDR2 SYDVKM. CDR3 size: 13 residues. V was clipped by 6 bases and J by 5 bases, with 13 bases between them. CDR3 bases: TGTGCCAGCAGGCAGGGGGGAGGTGAGACCCAGTACTTC. This gives the protein CASRQGGGETQYF.

The genes are TRBV2 and TRBJ2-7, with TRBD2 matching 9 bases. The CDR3 consists of 16 residues. The germline CDR1 and CDR2 sequences are SNHLY and FYNNEI. V dropped 10 bases and J dropped 4; count of bases not matched to a gene: 17. DNA of the CDR3: TGTGCCACCCTAGTGGGGGCTAGCGGGAAGATTTACGAGCAGTACTTC. It is translated as CATLVGASGKIYEQYF.

The chain uses TRBV28 and TRBJ1-4; possibly TRBD1 for D (6 bases). Per germline, CDR1 MDHEN and CDR2 SYDVKM. V shed 5 bases and J shed 7 bases, with 14 bases lying between them. There are 14 residues in the CDR3. The CDR3 coding sequence is TGTGCCAGCAGTGAACAGGGTGGCGGTGAAAAACTGTTTTTT. Translating it yields CASSEQGGGEKLFF.

V is TRBV11-2 and J is TRBJ2-1, with TRBD2 identical over 9 bases. The CDR3 totals 14 residues. Germline trimming cut 3 bases from V and 10 bases from J; bases unmatched to any gene: 7. The germline CDR1 and CDR2 sequences are SGHAT and FQNNGV. The CDR3 DNA reads TGTGCCAGCAGCTTCCGGATAGCGGGAGACGAGCAGTTCTTC. This encodes CASSFRIAGDEQFF.

The chain uses TRBV4-1 and TRBJ1-2; no definite D call. CDR1 is MGHRA, CDR2 YSYEKL, per germline. CDR3 length: 14 residues. V was pared by 0 bases and J by 7 bases, with 12 bases between. CDR3 sequence reads: CASSQEGFLGGYTF. For the CDR3, the DNA is TGCGCCAGCAGCCAAGAAGGGTTTTTAGGTGGCTACACCTTC.

For this clonotype: Its ends do not fully match the called genes, so a read error is possible. The genes are TRBV5-1 and TRBJ2-7; D is unclear. This CDR3 spans 14 amino acids. Germline CDR1 is SGHRS and CDR2 is YFSETQ. The CDR3 loop reads CASSPIDRFREQYF. CDR3 bases: TGTGCCAGCAGCCCGATCGACCGATTTAGGGAGCAGTACTTC.

This clonotype turned up a few times. The V call is TRBV11-2, the J call TRBJ2-7; TRBD2 matches 7 bases. Germline V gene sequence: CDR1 SGHAT, CDR2 FQNNGV. The V gene end was trimmed by 6 bases and the J gene end by 5 bases; junction bases not matched to a gene: 7. The CDR3 is made up of 13 amino acids. DNA of the CDR3: TGTGCCAGCAGGTTATCCGGGACTAACGAGCAGTACTTC. The encoded protein is CASRLSGTNEQYF.

At least ten counts were recorded for this clonotype. The genes are TRBV2 and TRBJ2-5; 8 nucleotides align to TRBD1. Germline CDR1 is SNHLY and CDR2 is FYNNEI. The CDR3 extends over 15 amino acids. V trimming: 4 bases; J trimming: 2 bases; junction bases outside the gene matches: 6. CDR3 amino acids: CASSATGTGQETQYF. DNA of the CDR3: TGTGCCAGCAGTGCCACCGGGACAGGACAAGAGACCCAGTACTTC.